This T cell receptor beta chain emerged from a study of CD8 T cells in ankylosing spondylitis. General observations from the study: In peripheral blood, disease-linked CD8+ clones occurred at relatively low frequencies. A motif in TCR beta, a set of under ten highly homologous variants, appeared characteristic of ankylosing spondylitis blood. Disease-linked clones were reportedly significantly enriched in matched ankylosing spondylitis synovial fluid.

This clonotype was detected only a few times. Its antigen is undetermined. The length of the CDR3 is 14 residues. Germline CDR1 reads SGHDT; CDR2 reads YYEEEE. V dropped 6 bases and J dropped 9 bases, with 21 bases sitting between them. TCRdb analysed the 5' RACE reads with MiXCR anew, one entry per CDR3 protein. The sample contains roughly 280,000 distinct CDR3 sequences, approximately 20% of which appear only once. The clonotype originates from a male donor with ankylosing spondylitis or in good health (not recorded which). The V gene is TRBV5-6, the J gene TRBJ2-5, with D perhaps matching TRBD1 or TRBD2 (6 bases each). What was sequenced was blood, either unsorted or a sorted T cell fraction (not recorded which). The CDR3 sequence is CASNRQAGYEAQYF. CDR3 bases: TGTGCCAGCAATCGACAGGCGGGGTATGAGGCCCAGTACTTC. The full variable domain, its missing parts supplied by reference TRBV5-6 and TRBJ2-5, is DAGVTQSPTHLIKTRGQQVTLRCSPKSGHDTVSWYQQALGQGPQFIFQYYEEEERQRGNFPDRFSGHQFPNYSSELNVNALLLGDSALYLCASNRQAGYEAQYFGPGTRLLVL.